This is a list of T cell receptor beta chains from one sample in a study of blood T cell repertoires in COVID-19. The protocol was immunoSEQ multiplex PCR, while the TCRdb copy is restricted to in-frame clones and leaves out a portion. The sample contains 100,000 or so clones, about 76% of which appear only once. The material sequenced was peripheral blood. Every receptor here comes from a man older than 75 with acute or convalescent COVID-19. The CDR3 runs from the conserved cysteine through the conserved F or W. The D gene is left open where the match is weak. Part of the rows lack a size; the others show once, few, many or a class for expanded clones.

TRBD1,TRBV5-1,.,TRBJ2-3,CASRVGQETDTQYF,TGCGCCAGCCGTGTCGGACAGGAGACAGATACGCAGTATTTT
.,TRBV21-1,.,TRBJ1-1,CASSIPKGAGGGTEAFF,TGTGCCAGCAGCATCCCAAAAGGGGCAGGGGGAGGCACTGAAGCTTTCTTT
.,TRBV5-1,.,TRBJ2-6,CASSNMLSGANVLTF,TGCGCCAGCAGCAACATGCTCTCTGGGGCCAACGTCCTGACTTTC
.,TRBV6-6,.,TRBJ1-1,CASSYSRENTEAFF,TGTGCCAGCAGTTACTCGAGAGAGAACACTGAAGCTTTCTTT
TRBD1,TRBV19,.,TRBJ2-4,CASKLQDRVNIQYF,TGTGCCAGTAAACTACAGGACAGGGTAAACATTCAGTACTTC
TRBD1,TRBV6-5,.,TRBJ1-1,CASSQGQVNTEAFF,TGTGCCAGCAGTCAGGGACAGGTGAACACTGAAGCTTTCTTT
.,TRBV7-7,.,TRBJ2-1,CASSLGTGSPPFF,TGTGCTAGCAGCTTAGGAACAGGGTCTCCTCCGTTCTTC
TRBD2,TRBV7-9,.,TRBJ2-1,CASSFASGRAYNEQFF,TGTGCCAGCAGCTTTGCTAGCGGGAGGGCCTACAATGAGCAGTTCTTC
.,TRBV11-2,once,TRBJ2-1,CASSSTVRGYNEQFF,TGTGCCAGCAGCTCAACCGTCAGGGGTTACAATGAGCAGTTCTTC
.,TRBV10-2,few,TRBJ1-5,CASSGQGNQPQHF,TGCGCCAGCAGTGGGCAGGGCAATCAGCCCCAGCATTTT
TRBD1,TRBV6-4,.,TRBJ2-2,CASRRDSVTGELFF,TGTGCCAGCAGAAGGGACAGCGTCACCGGGGAGCTGTTTTTT
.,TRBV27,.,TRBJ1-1,CASSLRPGGNTEAFF,TGTGCCAGCAGTTTACGTCCGGGAGGGAACACTGAAGCTTTCTTT
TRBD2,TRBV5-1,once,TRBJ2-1,CASSLAGLAGGNNEQFF,TGCGCCAGCAGCTTGGCCGGCCTAGCGGGAGGGAACAATGAGCAGTTCTTC
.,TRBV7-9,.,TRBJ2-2,CASSYYRERDTGELFF,TGTGCCAGCAGCTACTACCGGGAAAGGGACACCGGGGAGCTGTTTTTT
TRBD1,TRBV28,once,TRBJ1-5,CASSLGGTAGNQPQHF,TGTGCCAGCAGTTTAGGGGGGACAGCTGGCAATCAGCCCCAGCATTTT
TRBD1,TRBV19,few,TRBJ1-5,CASSTDREVYQPQHF,TGTGCCAGTAGTACTGACAGGGAGGTTTACCAGCCCCAGCATTTT
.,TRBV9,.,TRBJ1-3,CASSVVWGGPGNTIYF,TGTGCCAGCAGCGTAGTTTGGGGGGGACCTGGAAACACCATATATTTT
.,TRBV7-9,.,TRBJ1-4,CASSLYAGANEKLFF,TGTGCCAGCAGCTTATATGCAGGGGCGAATGAAAAACTGTTTTTT
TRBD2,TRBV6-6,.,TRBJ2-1,CASSPGLGSYNEQFF,TGTGCCAGCAGTCCGGGACTAGGGTCCTACAATGAGCAGTTCTTC
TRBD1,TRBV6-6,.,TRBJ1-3,CASRQGISGNTIYF,TGTGCCAGCCGACAGGGAATCTCTGGAAACACCATATATTTT
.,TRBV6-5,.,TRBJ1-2,CASASAGYGYTF,TGTGCCAGCGCGTCGGCAGGCTATGGCTACACCTTC
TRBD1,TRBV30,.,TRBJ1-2,CAWSYGTGNLGGYTF,TGTGCCTGGAGTTACGGGACAGGGAATCTAGGGGGCTACACCTTC
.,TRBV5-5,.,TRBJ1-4,CASSSVGGNEKLFF,TGTGCCAGCAGCTCCGTAGGAGGGAACGAAAAACTGTTTTTT
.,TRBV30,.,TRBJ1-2,CAWRSQVVEGYTF,TGTGCCTGGAGAAGCCAGGTCGTGGAAGGCTACACCTTC
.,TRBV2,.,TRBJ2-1,CASNVAWEQFF,TGTGCCAGCAACGTAGCGTGGGAGCAGTTCTTC
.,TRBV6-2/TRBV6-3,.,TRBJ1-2,CASSSGSHGYTF,TGTGCCAGCAGCTCCGGTTCCCATGGCTACACCTTC
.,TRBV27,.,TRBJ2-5,CASSLSSSAGGETQYF,TGTGCCAGCAGTTTATCGTCTAGCGCCGGGGGAGAGACCCAGTACTTC
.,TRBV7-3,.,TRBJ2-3,CASSPQGGAPDTQYF,TGTGCCAGCAGTCCTCAGGGGGGTGCGCCAGATACGCAGTATTTT
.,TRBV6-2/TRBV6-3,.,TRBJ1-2,CASSYEGKPGYTF,TGTGCCAGCAGTTACGAGGGTAAACCTGGCTACACCTTC
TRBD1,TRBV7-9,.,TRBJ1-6,CASSSRDRSPLHF,TGTGCCAGCAGCTCAAGGGACAGATCACCCCTCCACTTT
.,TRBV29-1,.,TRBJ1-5,CSVVQGNQPQHF,TGCAGCGTTGTCCAGGGCAATCAGCCCCAGCATTTT
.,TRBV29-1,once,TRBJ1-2,CSVVGGRGDYGYTF,TGCAGCGTTGTCGGGGGGCGGGGTGACTATGGCTACACCTTC
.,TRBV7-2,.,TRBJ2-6,CASSLYSISGANVLTF,TGTGCCAGCAGCTTATACAGCATCTCTGGGGCCAACGTCCTGACTTTC
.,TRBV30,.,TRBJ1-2,CAWSDTPPDSRYGYTF,TGTGCCTGGAGTGATACCCCCCCGGACAGTCGCTATGGCTACACCTTC
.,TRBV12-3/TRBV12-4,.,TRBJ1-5,CASSLFRGQPQHF,TGTGCCAGCAGTTTATTTCGGGGTCAGCCCCAGCATTTT
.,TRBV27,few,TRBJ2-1,CASSFQGSSYNEQFF,TGTGCCAGCAGTTTCCAGGGTAGCTCCTACAATGAGCAGTTCTTC
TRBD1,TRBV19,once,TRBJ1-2,CASSGQAAPNYGYTF,TGTGCCAGTAGCGGACAGGCTGCCCCTAACTATGGCTACACCTTC
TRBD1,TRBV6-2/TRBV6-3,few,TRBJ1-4,CASSHPGTGNEKLFF,TGTGCCAGCAGTCACCCCGGGACAGGGAATGAAAAACTGTTTTTT
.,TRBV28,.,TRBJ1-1,CASSLRRGGTEAFF,TGTGCCAGCAGTTTACGTAGGGGCGGCACTGAAGCTTTCTTT
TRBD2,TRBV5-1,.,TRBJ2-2,CASSFSSGMNTGELFF,TGCGCCAGCAGCTTTTCTAGCGGGATGAACACCGGGGAGCTGTTTTTT
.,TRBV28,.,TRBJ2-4,CASLRQGNYIQYF,TGTGCCAGCTTGCGGCAGGGCAACTACATTCAGTACTTC
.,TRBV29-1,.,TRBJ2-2,CSVAGTFPGELFF,TGCAGCGTTGCCGGGACTTTCCCGGGGGAGCTGTTTTTT
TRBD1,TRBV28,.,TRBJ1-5,CASSLTGGANQPQHF,TGTGCCAGCAGCCTAACAGGGGGCGCGAATCAGCCCCAGCATTTT
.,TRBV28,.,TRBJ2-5,CASSFVGGEETQYF,TGTGCCAGCAGTTTTGTGGGCGGGGAAGAGACCCAGTACTTC
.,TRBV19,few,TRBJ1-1,CASTRTLNTEAFF,TGTGCCAGTACCCGGACATTGAACACTGAAGCTTTCTTT
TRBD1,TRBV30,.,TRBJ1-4,CAWSPGQGDREKLFF,TGTGCCTGGAGTCCCGGACAGGGAGATAGAGAAAAACTGTTTTTT
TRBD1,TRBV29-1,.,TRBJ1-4,CSVKERDRGLNEKLFF,TGCAGCGTTAAAGAGAGGGACAGGGGATTGAATGAAAAACTGTTTTTT
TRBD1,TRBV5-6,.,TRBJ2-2,CASSSRTGVLTGELFF,TGTGCCAGCAGCTCGCGGACAGGGGTTTTAACCGGGGAGCTGTTTTTT
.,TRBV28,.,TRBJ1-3,CASRSRASGNTIYF,TGTGCCAGCAGGTCCAGGGCCTCTGGAAACACCATATATTTT